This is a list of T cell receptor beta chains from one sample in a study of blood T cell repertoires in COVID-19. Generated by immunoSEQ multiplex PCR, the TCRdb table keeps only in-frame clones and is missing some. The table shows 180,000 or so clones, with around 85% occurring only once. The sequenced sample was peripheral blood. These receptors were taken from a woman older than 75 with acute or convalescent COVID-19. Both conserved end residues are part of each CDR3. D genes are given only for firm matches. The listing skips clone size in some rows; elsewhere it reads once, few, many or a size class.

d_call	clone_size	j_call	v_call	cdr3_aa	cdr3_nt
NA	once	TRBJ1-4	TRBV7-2	CASSVIPLTGKEEKLFF	TGTGCCAGCAGCGTAATTCCCCTAACAGGGAAGGAAGAAAAACTGTTTTTT
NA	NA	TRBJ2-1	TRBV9	CASSVGSLYNEQFF	TGTGCCAGCAGCGTAGGTAGTCTCTACAATGAGCAGTTCTTC
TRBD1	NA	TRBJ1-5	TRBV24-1	CATSAGQPNQPQHF	TGTGCCACCAGTGCGGGACAGCCCAATCAGCCCCAGCATTTT
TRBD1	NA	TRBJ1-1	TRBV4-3	CASSRQGMNTEAFF	TGCGCCAGCAGCCGACAGGGGATGAACACTGAAGCTTTCTTT
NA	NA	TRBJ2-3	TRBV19	CASTHFPTDTQYF	TGTGCCAGTACCCACTTTCCGACAGATACGCAGTATTTT
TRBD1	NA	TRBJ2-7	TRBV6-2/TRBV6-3	CASSNREGGRYEQYF	TGTGCCAGCAGTAATCGGGAAGGGGGCAGATACGAGCAGTACTTC
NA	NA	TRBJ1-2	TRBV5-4	CASSLGQFYGYTF	TGTGCCAGCAGCTTGGGTCAGTTCTATGGCTACACCTTC
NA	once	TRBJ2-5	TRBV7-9	CASSLAGLGTQYF	TGTGCCAGCAGCTTGGCAGGGTTGGGGACCCAGTACTTC
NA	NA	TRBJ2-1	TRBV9	CASSAKGGVNEQFF	TGTGCCAGCAGCGCAAAAGGGGGGGTTAATGAGCAGTTCTTC
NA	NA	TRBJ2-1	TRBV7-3	CASSSALDNEQFF	TGTGCCAGCAGCTCCGCACTTGACAATGAGCAGTTCTTC